This TCR beta chain was identified during a study of T-cell reconstitution after alpha-beta-depleted transplantation in children. Overall study findings and caveats: When one year had passed after transplant, most T-cell counts and diversity came from newly produced T cells. Several hundred graft clones that had expanded were reportedly the source of alpha-beta T cells about two months after transplant. Diversity of TCRbeta at day 60 was high in some patients, arising from surviving recipient T cells and thymic progenitors.

In its sample, this clonotype was seen many times. Its antigen is unidentified. Unique molecular identifiers featured in how the TCRbeta library was prepared. TCRdb recomputed calls from the PCR reads with MiXCR, one row per CDR3 protein. The sample has a few hundred thousand distinct CDR3 sequences, around 9.1% seen once. This CDR3 comprises 15 residues. Germline values: CDR1 ENHRY, CDR2 SYGVKD. J gave up 5 bases and V 6 bases, and 7 bases lay outside the gene matches. This receptor was identified in a boy less than two years old with acute myeloid leukemia, due to receive a stem cell transplant. The material sequenced was PBMCs, taken before TCRalphabeta/CD19-depleted stem cell transplant. The rearrangement links TRBV10-3 to TRBJ2-1, with 10 bases aligning to TRBD2. The CDR3 is CAIRASGRVNNEQFF. The CDR3 DNA is TGTGCCATCAGGGCCAGCGGGAGGGTAAACAATGAGCAGTTCTTC.